This TCR beta chain was identified in a study of cytomegalovirus exposure and HLA in healthy donors. The wider study: Prior work identified roughly 120 million unique TCR beta sequences in some 200 million T cells.

Both 60 Vbeta primers and 13 Jbeta primers went into the PCR. Data came from immunoSEQ multiplex PCR; TCRdb stores just in-frame clones and leaves some out. The sample shows about 120,000 clones, 70% to 85% of them seen only once. CDR1 is KGHSH and CDR2 is LQKENI in the germline V gene. The CDR3 spans 16 residues. The germline V and J ends were trimmed by 2 bases and 4 bases, with 18 bases remaining between them. This chain links TRBV18 with TRBJ2-7; possible D gene TRBD1, 6 bases. This clonotype was obtained from a man aged 40-49 years in good health and CMV-seropositive. Sequenced material: PBMCs. The CDR3 DNA follows: TGTGCCAGCTCACCAACGGCCGCCATGGGGGCTTACGAGCAGTACTTC. This encodes CASSPTAAMGAYEQYF.